The clone carrying this TCR beta chain was counted once. Libraries were prepared by immunoSEQ multiplex PCR; TCRdb keeps only in-frame clonotypes and omits some of them. Of 150,000 to 200,000 clones listed, about 90% are singletons. The CDR3 contains 14 residues. Per the germline V gene, CDR1 is KGHDR and CDR2 is SFDVKD. V lost 7 bases to trimming and J lost 10 bases; unmatched junction nucleotides: 11. This sample is part of a study of control samples from healthy donors and cancer patients. What was sequenced was blood. V usage is TRBV24-1 and J usage is TRBJ2-1; the match to TRBD2 covers 8 bases. The sequence derives from a woman in her 30s in good health. Written as DNA, the CDR3 is TGTGCCACCAGGGAGCGGGGGACCCCAGGGGAGCAGTTCTTC. It translates to CATRERGTPGEQFF.